Below are 20 T cell receptor beta chains sequenced from a single sample in a study of blood T cell repertoires in COVID-19. Clones were read by immunoSEQ multiplex PCR, and TCRdb kept only the in-frame ones, dropping some. The sample holds tens of thousands of clones, about four fifths seen once. The specimen was peripheral blood. The receptors derive from a woman of 80 years or more with active or convalescent COVID-19.

The V and J genes are TRBV4-2 and TRBJ2-1, with 12 bases matching TRBD1. Germline trimming cut 4 bases from V and 10 bases from J; bases unmatched to any gene: 11. The CDR3 sequence is 16 residues long. Germline assignment: CDR1 LGHNA and CDR2 YNFKEQ. The DNA of the CDR3 is TGTGCCAGCAGCCCTACGGTGGGGACAGGGGGCGTCGAGCAGTTCTTC. This codes for CASSPTVGTGGVEQFF.

The gene calls are TRBV7-2 and TRBJ1-2; 8 bases are a match to TRBD1. CDR1 is SGHTA and CDR2 is FQGNSA in the germline V gene. The J segment lost 4 bases and the V segment lost 6 bases, leaving 7 bases of the junction unmatched. CDR3 length equals 14 residues. CDR3 bases: TGTGCCAGCAGTTCCGACAGGGGAATCTATGGCTACACCTTC. Protein sequence: CASSSDRGIYGYTF.

This chain links TRBV19 with TRBJ1-5; D gene unclear. Per the germline V gene, CDR1 is LNHDA and CDR2 is SQIVND (reference sequence). CDR3 length equals 12 residues. Between the trimmed V and J ends, which lost 3 bases and 5 bases, there was a span of 5 bases. The CDR3 sequence: CASSIRDQPQHF. The CDR3 nucleotides are TGTGCCAGTAGTATCCGAGATCAGCCCCAGCATTTT.

CDR3 nucleotide sequence: TGCAGCGTTGAAACAGCCCCCTACGAGCAGTACTTC. The encoded protein is CSVETAPYEQYF. The chain carries TRBV29-1 and TRBJ2-7, with D unclear. V dropped 2 bases and J dropped 2 bases, with 7 bases sitting between them. Germline V lookup: CDR1 SQVTM, CDR2 ANQGSEA. CDR3 length: 12 residues.

The V gene is TRBV27, the J gene TRBJ2-3; 8 bases map to TRBD2. The CDR3 sequence is 16 residues long. V gave up 4 bases and J gave up 2 bases; unmatched junction bases: 8. Germline CDR1 reads MNHEY; CDR2 reads SMNVEV (reference sequence). The CDR3 is CASSSRGSGNTDTQYF. The DNA of the CDR3 is TGTGCCAGCAGTTCCCGCGGTAGCGGGAACACAGATACGCAGTATTTT.

The CDR3 region is CASSSRSSGGMETQYF. The CDR3 DNA sequence: TGTGCCAGCAGCTCTAGGAGTAGCGGGGGTATGGAGACCCAGTACTTC. The J gene is TRBJ2-5, the V gene TRBV5-6, with 9 positions matching TRBD2. CDR1 SGHDT and CDR2 YYEEEE come from the germline V gene. The CDR3 contains 16 residues. The V and J ends lost 3 bases and 5 bases, in that order; junction bases with no gene match: 11.

This clone was observed a handful of times. The rearrangement uses TRBV3-1 (or the pseudogene TRBV3-2) and TRBJ1-3; the D gene is possibly TRBD1 (5 bases). This CDR3 spans 13 amino acids. Trimming removed 4 bases from V and 6 bases from J, with 10 bases in between. The germline V gene has CDR1 LGHDT and CDR2 YNNKEL (reference sequence). CDR3: CASSLGGINTIYF. CDR3 nucleotides: TGTGCCAGCAGCCTTGGGGGGATAAACACCATATATTTT.

This clone was detected only a few times. The chain joins TRBV7-8 to TRBJ2-5; tentative D call: TRBD2 (7 bases). There are 15 residues in the CDR3. CDR1 and CDR2 from the germline V gene are SGHVS and FQNEAQ. With 2 bases removed from V and 4 bases from J, the gap between germline ends came to 14 bases. The CDR3 DNA follows: TGTGCCAGCAGCTTAAAGGGGGGGTCAGGAGAGACCCAGTACTTC. It yields the protein CASSLKGGSGETQYF.

This clone was seen a single time. The J gene is TRBJ1-2, the V gene TRBV15, with D maybe TRBD1 (6 bases). The CDR3 extends over 14 amino acids. Trimming took off 2 bases at V and 4 bases at J, with 11 bases between the two ends. Germline CDR1 LNHNV, CDR2 YYDKDF (reference sequence). The CDR3 sequence is CATSRTQGSYGYTF. The CDR3, as DNA: TGTGCCACCAGCAGAACCCAGGGGAGCTATGGCTACACCTTC.

V is TRBV9 and J is TRBJ1-1, with D hard to call. From germline, CDR1 is SGDLS and CDR2 YYNGEE. CDR3 length: 13 residues. V was trimmed by 3 bases and J by 4 bases, leaving 10 bases between them. In DNA form, the CDR3 reads TGTGCCAGCAGCGCTTTTATATCCACTGAAGCTTTCTTT. This encodes CASSAFISTEAFF.

The chain joins TRBV24-1 to TRBJ2-2; 8 bases are a match to TRBD2. The CDR3 loop spans 15 amino acids. V lost 4 bases, J lost 4 bases, and 4 bases stayed unmatched. Per the germline V gene, CDR1 is KGHDR and CDR2 is SFDVKD. In DNA form, the CDR3 reads TGTGCCACCAGTGACAGCGGGAGTCCCACCGGGGAGCTGTTTTTT. It is translated as CATSDSGSPTGELFF.

The chain employs TRBV6-2 or TRBV6-3 and TRBJ2-5; TRBD2 might be the D (5 bases). Between the trimmed V and J ends, which lost 5 bases and 7 bases, there was a span of 14 bases. The germline V gene has CDR1 MNHEY and CDR2 SVGEGT. The CDR3 is 13 amino acids. CDR3 sequence reads: CASSSGPERTQYF. DNA of the CDR3: TGTGCCAGCAGTAGCGGCCCTGAACGGACCCAGTACTTC.

This clone was observed a single time. The J gene is TRBJ1-5, the V gene TRBV19; D possibly corresponds to TRBD1 (5 bases). Germline V gene sequence: CDR1 LNHDA, CDR2 SQIVND (reference sequence). The CDR3 is 17 residues long. The ends were cut back, 5 bases at V and 6 bases at J, with 23 bases in the middle. CDR3 amino acids: CASSLSGKGGTGQPQHF. In DNA, the CDR3 is TGTGCCAGTAGTCTATCAGGAAAGGGCGGGACGGGTCAGCCCCAGCATTTT.

The chain links TRBV1 to TRBJ1-2; TRBD1 is the table's D call, not checked against the DNA. TRBV1 is termed a pseudogene. The CDR3 consists of 16 residues. As DNA, the CDR3 is TGCACCAGCAGCCAAGAACCCCCCAAAAAAGGGGAAGGCTACACCTTC. As protein: CTSSQEPPKKGEGYTF.

Only one count was recorded for this clone. The V call is TRBV6-5, the J call TRBJ2-5, with TRBD1 identical over 8 bases. The CDR3 loop spans 12 amino acids. V was clipped by 5 bases and J by 5 bases; unmatched bases: 1. Germline CDR1 is MNHEY and CDR2 is SVGAGI. This CDR3 reads CASSRQGETQYF. CDR3 coding DNA: TGTGCCAGCAGTAGACAGGGGGAGACCCAGTACTTC.

The genes are TRBV4-1 and TRBJ2-1; TRBD1 agrees at 9 bases. This CDR3 has 16 amino acids. Trimming removed 0 bases from V and 7 bases from J; junction bases left unmatched: 7. Germline V CDR1 and CDR2: MGHRA, YSYEKL. The CDR3 here is CASSQDWGQGRNEQFF. As DNA, the CDR3 is TGCGCCAGCAGCCAAGATTGGGGACAGGGAAGAAATGAGCAGTTCTTC.

This sequence joins TRBV28 and TRBJ2-7, with 8 bases identical to TRBD2. V was clipped by 3 bases and J by 4 bases; unmatched bases: 5. The V gene's germline CDR1 is MDHEN and CDR2 SYDVKM. This CDR3 spans 14 amino acids. In nucleotides, the CDR3 is TGTGCCAGCAGTTTGGCGGGGGGCTATTACGAGCAGTACTTC. It is translated as CASSLAGGYYEQYF. The whole variable domain, filled in from reference TRBV28 and TRBJ2-7, reads DVKVTQSSRYLVKRTGEKVFLECVQDMDHENMFWYRQDPGLGLRLIYFSYDVKMKEKGDIPEGYSVSREKKERFSLILESASTNQTSMYLCASSLAGGYYEQYFGPGTRLTVT.

This chain links TRBV21-1 with TRBJ2-3; the table calls TRBD2, which could not be checked here. TRBV21-1 is assigned pseudogene status. The CDR3 is 16 amino acids. DNA for the CDR3: TGTGCCAGCAGCAAAGACCTAGCGGGAGGGTCCGATACGCAGTATTTT. This translates into CASSKDLAGGSDTQYF.

The rearrangement joins TRBV12-1 to TRBJ1-2; the DNA was not compared with TRBD1, the D call given in the table. TRBV12-1 is labeled a pseudogene. The CDR3 has 14 amino acids. The CDR3 protein is CASSFAVRGIHYTF. The CDR3 nucleotides are TGTGCCAGCAGCTTTGCTGTCAGGGGGATCCACTACACCTTC.

The V and J genes are TRBV27 and TRBJ1-2; possible D gene TRBD1, 5 bases. The CDR3 consists of 12 residues. CDR1 and CDR2 (germline): MNHEY, SMNVEV (reference sequence). V was clipped by 7 bases and J by 8 bases, with 14 bases between them. CDR3 nucleotides: TGTGCCAGCACCTCAGGGTCGGGCGGCTACACCTTC. This codes for CASTSGSGGYTF.